One sample yielded the 24 T cell receptor beta chains listed below, sequenced in a study of T cells in Graves' hyperthyroidism and ophthalmopathy. There were TCR beta CDR3 regions amplified from RNA transcripts. An initial round of RT-PCR targeting the TCR CDR3 relied on the HTBI primer set. TCRdb reprocessed the multiplex PCR reads via MiXCR and lists one record per CDR3 protein. The repertoire holds about 350,000 distinct CDR3 sequences, with 19% as singletons. Sequences were obtained from blood. The receptors originated from a woman aged 18-29 years with Graves' hyperthyroidism.

The table lists this clonotype with many counts. The chain employs TRBV20-1 and TRBJ2-7, with D maybe TRBD1 (6 bases). This CDR3 region has 13 residues. Germline V gives CDR1 DFQATT, CDR2 SNEGSKA (reference sequence). DNA for the CDR3: TGCAGCATTCCCGGGACATACTACTACGAGCAGTACTTC. It encodes CSIPGTYYYEQYF.

This clonotype appeared many times. This chain uses TRBV6-1 with TRBJ2-5; 10 bases map to TRBD1. This CDR3 comprises 14 residues. V lost 6 bases, J lost 3 bases, and 4 bases stayed unmatched. Per the germline V gene, CDR1 is MNHNS and CDR2 is SASEGT. CDR3 DNA sequence: TGTGCCAGCAGGGAGACAGGGGGCGAAGAGACCCAGTACTTC. It yields the protein CASRETGGEETQYF.

Ten or more counts support this clonotype. The chain links TRBV30 to TRBJ1-1; no reliable D call. Trimming removed 2 bases at V and 4 bases at J, with 14 bases between. CDR3 length equals 14 residues. Looked up from germline, CDR1 is GTSNPN and CDR2 is SVGIG (reference sequence). CDR3 sequence (DNA): TGTGCCTGGAGTCCCGGCGGACGGATCACTGAAGCTTTCTTT. Its protein is CAWSPGGRITEAFF.

Comment on this clonotype: One end of the junction varies from germline; a read error may be responsible. V usage is TRBV4-1 and J usage is TRBJ2-5; no clear D. There are 13 residues in the CDR3. Germline CDR1 and CDR2: MGHRA and YSYEKL. Here the CDR3 DNA reads TGCGTCAGCAGCCCCCGCCTCCAAGAGACCCAGTACTTC. It translates to CVSSPRLQETQYF.

This clonotype was observed many times. V is TRBV29-1 and J is TRBJ2-5; D unresolved. V dropped 4 bases and J dropped 5 bases, with 11 bases sitting between them. The CDR3 has 12 residues. Germline V gene lookup returns CDR1 SQVTM and CDR2 ANQGSEA. The CDR3: CSVAPPFETQYF. The CDR3 DNA reads as TGCAGCGTTGCGCCTCCCTTCGAGACCCAGTACTTC.

This clonotype was seen ten or more times. This rearrangement joins TRBV24-1 to TRBJ2-5; 8 bases align to TRBD1. CDR1 KGHDR and CDR2 SFDVKD come from the germline V gene. The length of the CDR3 is 14 residues. The junction had 3 bases not matched to a gene; V was cut back by 4 bases and J by 3 bases. CDR3 in amino acids: CATSEDREEETQYF. DNA for the CDR3: TGTGCCACCAGTGAGGACAGGGAGGAAGAGACCCAGTACTTC.

This clonotype was counted ten times or more. CDR3 DNA sequence: TGTGCCAGCATAGCGGGAGGGGAGAACACCATATATTTT. Amino acid sequence: CASIAGGENTIYF. The chain couples TRBV12-3 or TRBV12-4 to TRBJ1-3, with D perhaps matching TRBD1 (5 bases). The CDR3 totals 13 residues. V was shortened by 7 bases and J by 7 bases, with 14 bases between the two germline ends.

The sample holds many counts of this clonotype. The chain is built from TRBV20-1 and TRBJ1-2, with D perhaps matching TRBD1 (6 bases). Germline V gene sequence: CDR1 DFQATT, CDR2 SNEGSKA (reference sequence). V dropped 6 bases and J dropped 5 bases, with 22 bases sitting between them. The CDR3 loop spans 15 amino acids. The DNA for the CDR3 is TGCAGTGCGCAACGGGGGGGCAATGAAGCATATGGCTACACCTTC. Translating it yields CSAQRGGNEAYGYTF.

V and J are TRBV2 and TRBJ1-1; possible D gene TRBD1, 6 bases. The CDR3 consists of 13 residues. The V end was cut by 4 bases, the J end by 7 bases, with 13 bases between. The germline gives CDR1 SNHLY, CDR2 FYNNEI. The CDR3 spells CASSGVGDIEAFF. The CDR3 nucleotides read TGTGCCAGCAGTGGCGTTGGGGACATTGAAGCTTTCTTT.

This clonotype appeared many times. V usage is TRBV11-1 and J usage is TRBJ1-5; D is undetermined. V lost 2 bases and J 0 bases, leaving 11 bases between the germline ends. The CDR3 has 16 residues. Per germline, CDR1 SGHAT and CDR2 FQDESV (reference sequence). The CDR3 reads CASSLNLGYSNQPQHF. The CDR3 region has the DNA TGTGCCAGCAGCTTAAACTTGGGCTATAGCAATCAGCCCCAGCATTTT.

This clonotype was counted many times. This rearrangement joins TRBV20-1 to TRBJ2-5; TRBD1 might be the D (7 bases). The CDR3 is 15 amino acids. Trimming removed 2 bases from V and 5 bases from J, with 18 bases in between. The germline gives CDR1 DFQATT, CDR2 SNEGSKA (reference sequence). CDR3 in amino acids: CSARTPGGRWETQYF. The CDR3 DNA reads TGCAGTGCTAGAACGCCAGGGGGGAGGTGGGAGACCCAGTACTTC.

The sample holds many counts of this clonotype. The rearrangement joins TRBV12-3 or TRBV12-4 to TRBJ1-1, with D possibly being TRBD1 (6 bases). The V gene lost 2 bases and the J gene lost 3 bases, with 10 bases spanning the gap. The length of the CDR3 is 14 residues. The CDR3 loop is CASSLPGADTEAFF. The CDR3 nucleotides are TGTGCCAGCAGTTTACCGGGGGCTGACACTGAAGCTTTCTTT.

This clonotype was observed at least ten times. The chain recombines TRBV5-1 with TRBJ2-7, with 8 bases identical to TRBD1. Per germline, CDR1 SGHRS and CDR2 YFSETQ. V shed 4 bases, J shed 5 bases, and the junction held 11 bases outside the gene matches. The CDR3 contains 15 residues. The CDR3 protein is CASSPSRGLINEQYF. The DNA of the CDR3 is TGCGCCAGCAGCCCGAGCAGGGGGCTGATCAACGAGCAGTACTTC.

This chain links TRBV27 with TRBJ1-1, with D unresolved. CDR1 and CDR2 from the germline V gene are MNHEY and SMNVEV (reference sequence). The V end lost 6 bases, the J end lost 1 base, and 9 bases lay between the germline ends. The CDR3 runs to 13 residues. The CDR3 DNA sequence: TGTGCCAGCAGGAAGAAGGAGAACACTGAAGCTTTCTTT. Residues: CASRKKENTEAFF.

The chain recombines TRBV3-1 with TRBJ2-5; the D gene is possibly TRBD2 (6 bases). This CDR3 has 15 residues. CDR1 LGHDT and CDR2 YNNKEL come from the germline V gene (reference sequence). V was cut by 0 bases and J by 0 bases, with 8 bases left in between. This CDR3 is CASSQDSGYQETQYF. The CDR3 region has the DNA TGTGCCAGCAGCCAAGACAGCGGGTACCAAGAGACCCAGTACTTC.

This clonotype was counted at least ten times. The chain uses TRBV4-2 and TRBJ2-5; tentatively, D is TRBD1 or TRBD2 (5 bases each). The V and J ends lost 0 bases and 4 bases respectively, with 21 bases between them. The CDR3 is 18 residues long. CDR1 and CDR2 (germline): LGHNA, YNFKEQ. The CDR3 DNA reads as TGTGCCAGCAGCCAAGATGCCCCCTCAGCACAGGCGGGAGAGACCCAGTACTTC. This translates into CASSQDAPSAQAGETQYF.

The genes are TRBV6-1 and TRBJ2-7, with TRBD2 identical over 10 bases. The trim removed 6 bases at V and 1 base at J, leaving 6 bases unmatched. The CDR3 extends over 15 amino acids. The germline V gene has CDR1 MNHNS and CDR2 SASEGT. This chain's CDR3 is CASRQTSGVSYEQYF. As DNA, the CDR3 is TGTGCCAGCAGGCAAACTAGCGGGGTTTCCTACGAGCAGTACTTC.

Ten or more counts support this clonotype. At one end, the junction sequence differs from germline, possibly due to a read error. The V call is TRBV6-1, the J call TRBJ1-3; D unresolved. The germline V gene encodes CDR1 MNHNS and CDR2 SASEGT. The length of the CDR3 is 13 residues. The CDR3 is CASSEVPGNTIYF. The CDR3 DNA follows: TGTGCCAGCAGCGAAGTCCCCGGAAACACCATATATTTT.

This clonotype was seen many times. This chain uses TRBV20-1 with TRBJ2-7, with no clear D. V was trimmed by 6 bases and J by 2 bases, leaving 11 bases between them. The CDR3 loop spans 12 amino acids. Germline values: CDR1 DFQATT, CDR2 SNEGSKA (reference sequence). The CDR3: CSAPSPAYEQYF. CDR3 DNA: TGCAGTGCCCCGTCGCCGGCCTACGAGCAGTACTTC.

The J gene is TRBJ2-7, the V gene TRBV14; unclear D gene. Germline lookup yields CDR1 SGHDN and CDR2 FVKESK. The ends were cut back, 1 base at V and 6 bases at J, with 10 bases in the middle. This CDR3 comprises 13 residues. The CDR3 is CASSQVPGSEQYF. The CDR3 coding sequence is TGTGCCAGCAGCCAAGTCCCAGGCTCCGAGCAGTACTTC.

This clonotype was detected many times. The V gene is TRBV15, the J gene TRBJ1-5; D gene ambiguous. V lost 3 bases and J 6 bases, leaving 6 bases between the germline ends. The CDR3 is 12 residues long. The germline gives CDR1 LNHNV, CDR2 YYDKDF (reference sequence). The CDR3 loop reads CATSSPLQPQHF. In DNA, the CDR3 is TGTGCCACCAGCAGCCCTCTTCAGCCCCAGCATTTT.

This clonotype was seen repeatedly, ten times or more. This chain uses TRBV28 with TRBJ1-1; the D gene is possibly TRBD1 (6 bases). The V gene lost 9 bases and the J gene lost 4 bases, with 15 bases spanning the gap. The germline V gene encodes CDR1 MDHEN and CDR2 SYDVKM. The CDR3 length is 13 residues. CDR3 protein: CASRLGGGTEAFF. In DNA, the CDR3 is TGTGCCAGTCGCCTAGGGGGAGGCACTGAAGCTTTCTTT.

This clonotype was counted a few times. The chain recombines TRBV6-1 with TRBJ2-5, with D perhaps TRBD1 (8 bases). The V gene lost 6 bases and the J gene lost 5 bases, with 19 bases spanning the gap. The CDR3 has 15 amino acids. Germline V gives CDR1 MNHNS, CDR2 SASEGT. The CDR3 is CASSVDRGGPETQYF. As DNA, the CDR3 is TGTGCCAGCAGCGTTGACAGGGGAGGGCCGGAGACCCAGTACTTC.

Ten or more counts support this clonotype. V and J are TRBV2 and TRBJ2-7; D unresolved. CDR1 and CDR2 from the germline V gene are SNHLY and FYNNEI. The ends were cut back, 10 bases at V and 7 bases at J, with 17 bases in the middle. The CDR3 is made up of 12 amino acids. Here the CDR3 DNA reads TGTGCCACCATGACCATTTTGGCTGAGCAGTACTTC. It yields the protein CATMTILAEQYF.